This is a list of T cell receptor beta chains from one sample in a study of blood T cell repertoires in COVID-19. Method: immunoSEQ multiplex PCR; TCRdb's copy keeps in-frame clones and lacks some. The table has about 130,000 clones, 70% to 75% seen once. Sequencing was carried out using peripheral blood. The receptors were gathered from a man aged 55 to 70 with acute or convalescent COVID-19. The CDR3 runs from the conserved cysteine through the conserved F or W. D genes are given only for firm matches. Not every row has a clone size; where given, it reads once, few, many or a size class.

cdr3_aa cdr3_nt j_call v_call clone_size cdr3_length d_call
CASSEAGGSNTEAFF TGTGCCAGCAGTGAAGCTGGGGGGTCGAACACTGAAGCTTTCTTT TRBJ1-1 TRBV6-1 NA 15 NA
CSVVLGGNEQFF TGCAGCGTTGTACTCGGCGGCAATGAGCAGTTCTTC TRBJ2-1 TRBV29-1 NA 12 NA
CASSLTTGYYEQYF TGCGCCAGCAGCTTGACGACAGGATACTACGAGCAGTACTTC TRBJ2-7 TRBV5-1 NA 14 NA
CASSYSGQGARGEQYF TGTGCCAGCAGTTACTCGGGACAGGGGGCGCGGGGCGAGCAGTACTTC TRBJ2-7 TRBV6-5 NA 16 TRBD1
CATSEPGRGSTEAFF TGTGCCACCAGTGAACCGGGGAGGGGTAGCACTGAAGCTTTCTTT TRBJ1-1 TRBV24-1 NA 15 NA
CASSHTGMNTEAFF TGTGCCAGCAGCCATACAGGAATGAACACTGAAGCTTTCTTT TRBJ1-1 TRBV3-1/TRBV3-2 NA 14 NA
CASSLSGGQYFGELFF TGCGCCAGCAGCTTGTCCGGGGGGCAGTATTTCGGGGAGCTGTTTTTT TRBJ2-2 TRBV5-1 NA 16 NA
CASSLVSRNYGYTF TGTGCCAGCAGTTTAGTCTCCAGGAACTATGGCTACACCTTC TRBJ1-2 TRBV28 NA 14 NA
CASSRGGNSPLHF TGCGCCAGCAGCAGGGGTGGGAATTCACCCCTCCACTTT TRBJ1-6 TRBV5-1 NA 13 NA
CASSLQDGNEQFF TGTGCCAGCAGCCTTCAGGATGGCAATGAGCAGTTCTTC TRBJ2-1 TRBV27 once 13 NA
CASSLWGAEAFF TGTGCCAGCAGTTTATGGGGGGCTGAAGCTTTCTTT TRBJ1-1 TRBV27 NA 12 NA
CASSQSLAGSTGETQYF TGTGCCAGCAGCCAAAGCCTAGCGGGATCCACAGGAGAGACCCAGTACTTC TRBJ2-5 TRBV3-1/TRBV3-2 NA 17 TRBD2
CAIRRDNYGYTF TGTGCCATCAGGAGGGATAACTATGGCTACACCTTC TRBJ1-2 TRBV10-3 NA 12 NA
CASSPQTGHSNQPQHF TGTGCCAGCAGCCCACAGACCGGACACAGCAATCAGCCCCAGCATTTT TRBJ1-5 TRBV7-8 NA 16 NA
CASSHLRGNSPLHF TGTGCCAGCAGCCACCTAAGAGGGAATTCACCCCTCCACTTT TRBJ1-6 TRBV3-1/TRBV3-2 NA 14 NA
CASSSAGPSNEQYF TGTGCCAGTAGTTCTGCGGGTCCCTCCAACGAGCAGTACTTC TRBJ2-7 TRBV19 NA 14 NA
CASTQASEDRGYYGYTF TGTGCCAGTACCCAGGCGTCCGAGGACAGGGGTTACTATGGCTACACCTTC TRBJ1-2 TRBV19 NA 17 TRBD1
CASRGGTGYGYTF TGTGCCAGCAGGGGGGGGACAGGCTATGGCTACACCTTC TRBJ1-2 TRBV2 NA 13 TRBD1
CASRGASGNQPQHF TGTGCCAGCAGGGGGGCCAGTGGCAATCAGCCCCAGCATTTT TRBJ1-5 TRBV2 few 14 NA
CASRPFGTDYEQYF TGTGCCAGCAGGCCATTCGGGACAGACTACGAGCAGTACTTC TRBJ2-7 TRBV7-8 NA 14 TRBD1
CASSPVGLAGDNEQFF TGTGCCAGCTCACCTGTGGGACTAGCGGGGGACAATGAGCAGTTCTTC TRBJ2-1 TRBV18 NA 16 TRBD2
CASSARDSRGSGANVLTF TGTGCCAGCAGCGCGCGGGACTCTCGCGGCTCTGGGGCCAACGTCCTGACTTTC TRBJ2-6 TRBV14 NA 18 NA
CASSGRDRGPGGYTF TGTGCCAGCAGTGGTCGGGACAGGGGGCCGGGTGGCTACACCTTC TRBJ1-2 TRBV2 NA 15 TRBD1
CASSYLGPRANTGELFF TGTGCCAGCAGTTACTTGGGTCCTAGAGCGAACACCGGGGAGCTGTTTTTT TRBJ2-2 TRBV6-2/TRBV6-3 NA 17 NA
CASSLVRGRYEQYF TGTGCCAGCAGTTTAGTCAGGGGGCGGTACGAGCAGTACTTC TRBJ2-7 TRBV27 NA 14 TRBD1
CATSDLPTGLTEAFF TGTGCCACCAGTGATTTACCGACAGGGCTGACTGAAGCTTTCTTT TRBJ1-1 TRBV24-1 NA 15 TRBD1
CASSAHISDTQYF TGTGCCAGCAGTGCCCACATTTCGGATACGCAGTATTTT TRBJ2-3 TRBV6-4 NA 13 NA
CASGTVLEQYF TGTGCCAGCGGGACAGTTCTCGAGCAGTACTTC TRBJ2-7 TRBV27 NA 11 TRBD1
CASSSPSTVSGGKNYEQYF TGTGCCAGCAGCTCCCCCTCCACTGTTAGCGGGGGGAAGAACTACGAGCAGTACTTC TRBJ2-7 TRBV7-6 few 19 TRBD2
CASSLTSGGLEQYF TGTGCCAGCAGTTTGACTAGCGGGGGGCTCGAGCAGTACTTC TRBJ2-7 TRBV2 NA 14 TRBD2
CASSPGPGAFGEQYF TGTGCCAGCTCACCGGGGCCAGGGGCGTTTGGCGAGCAGTACTTC TRBJ2-7 TRBV18 NA 15 NA
CASSLLLGQGGGYTF TGTGCCAGCAGCCTTTTACTGGGACAGGGGGGAGGCTACACCTTC TRBJ1-2 TRBV3-1/TRBV3-2 NA 15 TRBD1
CASRATMISSSGANVLTF TGTGCCAGCAGGGCGACAATGATCAGTAGCTCTGGGGCCAACGTCCTGACTTTC TRBJ2-6 TRBV2 NA 18 NA
CASSPTSGRALGQYF TGCGCCAGCAGCCCTACTAGCGGGAGGGCCCTCGGGCAGTACTTC TRBJ2-7 TRBV5-1 once 15 TRBD2
CATSDGGQGSGYTF TGTGCCACCAGTGATGGGGGACAGGGCTCTGGCTACACCTTC TRBJ1-2 TRBV24-1 few 14 TRBD1
CASTPEVAKNIQYF TGTGCCAGTACCCCGGAGGTGGCCAAAAACATTCAGTACTTC TRBJ2-4 TRBV19 NA 14 NA
CSVATSGEYQETQYF TGCAGCGTTGCGACTAGCGGGGAATACCAAGAGACCCAGTACTTC TRBJ2-5 TRBV29-1 NA 15 TRBD2
CATAPRGHTDTQYF TGTGCCACCGCACCCCGGGGACACACAGATACGCAGTATTTT TRBJ2-3 TRBV24-1 NA 14 NA
CAWRTGGTLHF TGTGCCTGGAGGACAGGCGGCACCCTCCACTTT TRBJ1-6 TRBV30 few 11 NA
CASSPTGTGDEKLFF TGTGCCAGCAGCCCAACCGGGACAGGGGATGAAAAACTGTTTTTT TRBJ1-4 TRBV7-9 NA 15 TRBD1
CATSPRQGGYGYTF TGTGCCACCAGTCCCCGACAGGGGGGGTATGGCTACACCTTC TRBJ1-2 TRBV24-1 many 14 TRBD1
CAWSWGGRDGYTF TGTGCCTGGAGTTGGGGGGGACGAGATGGCTACACCTTC TRBJ1-2 TRBV30 few 13 NA
CASSQDWGVGELFF TGTGCCAGCAGCCAAGATTGGGGGGTAGGGGAGCTGTTTTTT TRBJ2-2 TRBV3-1/TRBV3-2 NA 14 NA
CASSLGGANQPQHF TGTGCCAGCAGCCTAGGAGGGGCCAATCAGCCCCAGCATTTT TRBJ1-5 TRBV6-2/TRBV6-3 NA 14 NA
CSVETGNYGYTF TGCAGCGTTGAGACAGGAAACTATGGCTACACCTTC TRBJ1-2 TRBV29-1 NA 12 NA
CASGLWGQGDFQEAFF TGTGCTAGTGGTTTGTGGGGACAGGGGGACTTTCAGGAAGCTTTCTTT TRBJ1-1 TRBV12-5 many 16 TRBD1
CATSDLIRTTEQFF TGTGCCACCAGTGATTTGATTAGGACTACGGAGCAGTTCTTC TRBJ2-1 TRBV24-1 NA 14 NA
CASSSTPQGTNEKLFF TGTGCCAGCAGTTCCACCCCACAGGGAACTAATGAAAAACTGTTTTTT TRBJ1-4 TRBV6-6 NA 16 NA
CASSGGRGTGELFF TGTGCCAGCTCAGGCGGACGGGGGACCGGGGAGCTGTTTTTT TRBJ2-2 TRBV18 NA 14 NA
CASKPQTNTEAFF TGTGCCAGTAAACCACAGACGAACACTGAAGCTTTCTTT TRBJ1-1 TRBV19 NA 13 NA